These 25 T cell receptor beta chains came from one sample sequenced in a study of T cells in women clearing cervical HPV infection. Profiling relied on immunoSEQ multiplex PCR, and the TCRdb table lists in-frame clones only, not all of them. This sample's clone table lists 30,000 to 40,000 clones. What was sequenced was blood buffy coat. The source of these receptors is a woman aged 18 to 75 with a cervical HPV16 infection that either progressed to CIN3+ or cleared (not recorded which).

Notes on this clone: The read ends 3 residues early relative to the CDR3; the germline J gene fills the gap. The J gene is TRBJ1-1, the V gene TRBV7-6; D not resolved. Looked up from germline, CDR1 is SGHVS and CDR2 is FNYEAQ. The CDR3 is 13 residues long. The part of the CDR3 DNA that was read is TGTGCCAGCAGCTTAGTACAGACTAACGAA. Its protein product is CASSLVQTNE. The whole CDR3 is CASSLVQTNEAFF. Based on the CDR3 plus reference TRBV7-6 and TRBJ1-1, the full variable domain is GAGVSQSPRYKVTKRGQDVALRCDPISGHVSLYWYRQALGQGPEFLTYFNYEAQQDKSGLPNDRFSAERPEGSISTLTIQRTEQRDSAMYRCASSLVQTNEAFFGQGTRLTVV.

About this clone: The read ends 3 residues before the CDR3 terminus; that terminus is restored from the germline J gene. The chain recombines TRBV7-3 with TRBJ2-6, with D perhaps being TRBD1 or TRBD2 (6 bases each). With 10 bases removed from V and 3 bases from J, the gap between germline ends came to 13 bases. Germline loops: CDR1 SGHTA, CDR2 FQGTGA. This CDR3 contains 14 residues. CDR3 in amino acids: CAKQGGHGANVLTF. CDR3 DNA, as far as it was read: TGTGCCAAACAGGGAGGCCATGGGGCCAACGTC.

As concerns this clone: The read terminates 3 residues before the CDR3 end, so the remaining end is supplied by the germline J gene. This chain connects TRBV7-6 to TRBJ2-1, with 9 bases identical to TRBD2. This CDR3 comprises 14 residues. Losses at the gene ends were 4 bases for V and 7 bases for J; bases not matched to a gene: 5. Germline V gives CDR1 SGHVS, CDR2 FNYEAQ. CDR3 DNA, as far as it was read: TGTGCCAGCAGCTCGAGCGGGGGGTATAATGAG. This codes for CASSSSGGYNE. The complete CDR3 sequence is CASSSSGGYNEQFF. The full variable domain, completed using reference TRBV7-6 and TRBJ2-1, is GAGVSQSPRYKVTKRGQDVALRCDPISGHVSLYWYRQALGQGPEFLTYFNYEAQQDKSGLPNDRFSAERPEGSISTLTIQRTEQRDSAMYRCASSSSGGYNEQFFGPGTRLTVL.

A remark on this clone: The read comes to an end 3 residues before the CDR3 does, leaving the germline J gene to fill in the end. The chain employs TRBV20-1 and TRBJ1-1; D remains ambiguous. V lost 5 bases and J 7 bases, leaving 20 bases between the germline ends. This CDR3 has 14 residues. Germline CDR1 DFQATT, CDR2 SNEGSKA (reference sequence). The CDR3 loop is CSAGAALGRDEAFF. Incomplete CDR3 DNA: TGCAGTGCTGGAGCAGCTCTTGGGCGAGATGAA.

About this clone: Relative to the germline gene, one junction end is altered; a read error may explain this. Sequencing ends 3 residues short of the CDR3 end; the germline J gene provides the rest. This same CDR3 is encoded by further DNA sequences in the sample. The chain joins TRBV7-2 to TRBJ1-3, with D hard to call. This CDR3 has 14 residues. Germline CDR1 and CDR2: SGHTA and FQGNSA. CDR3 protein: CASSLDISGNTIYF. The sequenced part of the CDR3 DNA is TGTGCCAGCAGCCTTGACATCTCTGGAAACACA.

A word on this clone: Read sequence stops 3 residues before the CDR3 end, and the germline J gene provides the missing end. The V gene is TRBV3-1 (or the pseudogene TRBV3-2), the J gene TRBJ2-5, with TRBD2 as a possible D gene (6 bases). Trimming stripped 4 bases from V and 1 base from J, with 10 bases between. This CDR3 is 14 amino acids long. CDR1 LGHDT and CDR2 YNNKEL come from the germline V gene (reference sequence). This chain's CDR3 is CASSLRDFQETQYF. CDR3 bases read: TGTGCCAGCAGCCTACGGGACTTCCAAGAGACC.

CDR3 DNA, as far as it was read: TGTGCCAGTAGTGTGCGGTCGAATCAGCCC. Translated, it gives CASSVRSNQP. The full CDR3 is CASSVRSNQPQHF. V and J are TRBV19 and TRBJ1-5; no definite D call. The read falls 3 residues short of the CDR3 end, and the missing part is taken from the germline J gene. The CDR3 is 13 amino acids. Germline V gene sequence: CDR1 LNHDA, CDR2 SQIVND (reference sequence). V lost 5 bases, J lost 4 bases, and 9 bases lay in between. The variable domain in full, with the rest retrieved from reference TRBV19 and TRBJ1-5, is DGGITQSPKYLFRKEGQNVTLSCEQNLNHDAMYWYRQDPGQGLRLIYYSQIVNDFQKGDIAEGYSVSREKKESFPLTVTSAQKNPTAFYLCASSVRSNQPQHFGDGTRLSIL.

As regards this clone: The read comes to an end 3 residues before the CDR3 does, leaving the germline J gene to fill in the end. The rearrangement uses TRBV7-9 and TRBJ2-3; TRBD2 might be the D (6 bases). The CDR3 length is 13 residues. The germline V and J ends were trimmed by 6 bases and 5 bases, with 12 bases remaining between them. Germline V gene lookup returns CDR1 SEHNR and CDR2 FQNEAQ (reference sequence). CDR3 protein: CASSSMGGDTQYF. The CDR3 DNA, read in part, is TGTGCCAGCAGTTCAATGGGGGGAGATACG.

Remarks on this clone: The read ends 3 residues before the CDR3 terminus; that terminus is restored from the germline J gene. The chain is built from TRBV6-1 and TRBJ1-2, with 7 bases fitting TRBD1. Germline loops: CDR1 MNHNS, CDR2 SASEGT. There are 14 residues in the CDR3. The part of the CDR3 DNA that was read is TGTGCCAGCAGTGAAGTCGGGACAGCCTACGAC. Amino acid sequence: CASSEVGTAYD. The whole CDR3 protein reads CASSEVGTAYDYTF.

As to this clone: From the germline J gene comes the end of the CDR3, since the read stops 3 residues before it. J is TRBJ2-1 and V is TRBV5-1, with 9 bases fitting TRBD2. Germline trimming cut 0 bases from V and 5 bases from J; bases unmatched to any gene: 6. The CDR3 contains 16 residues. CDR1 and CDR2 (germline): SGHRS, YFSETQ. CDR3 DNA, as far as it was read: TGCGCCAGCAGCTTGGTCCTAGCGGGATACAACAATGAG. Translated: CASSLVLAGYNNE. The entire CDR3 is CASSLVLAGYNNEQFF.

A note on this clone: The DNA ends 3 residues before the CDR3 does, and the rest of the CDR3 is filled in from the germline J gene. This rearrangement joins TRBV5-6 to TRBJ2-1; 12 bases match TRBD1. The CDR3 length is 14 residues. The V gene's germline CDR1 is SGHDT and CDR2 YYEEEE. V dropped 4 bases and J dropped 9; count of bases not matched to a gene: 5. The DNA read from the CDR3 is TGTGCCAGCAGCCTGGGACAGGGGGCAGGTGAG. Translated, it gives CASSLGQGAGE. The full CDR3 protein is CASSLGQGAGEQFF.

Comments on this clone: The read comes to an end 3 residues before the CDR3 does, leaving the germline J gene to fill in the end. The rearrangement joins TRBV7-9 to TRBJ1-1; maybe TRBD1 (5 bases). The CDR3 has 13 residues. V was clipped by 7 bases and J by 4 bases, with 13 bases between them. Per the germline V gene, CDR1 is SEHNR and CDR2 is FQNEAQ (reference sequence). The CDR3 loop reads CASTRAGITEAFF. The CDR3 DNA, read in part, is TGTGCCAGCACCCGCGCAGGGATCACTGAA.

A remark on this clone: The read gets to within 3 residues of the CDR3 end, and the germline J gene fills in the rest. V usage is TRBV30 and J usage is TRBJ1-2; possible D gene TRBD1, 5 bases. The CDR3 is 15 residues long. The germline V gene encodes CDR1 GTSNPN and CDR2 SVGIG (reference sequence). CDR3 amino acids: CAWRNPGPPFNDYTF. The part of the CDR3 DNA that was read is TGTGCCTGGAGGAACCCAGGGCCCCCTTTCAATGAC. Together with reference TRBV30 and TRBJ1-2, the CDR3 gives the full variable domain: SQTIHQWPATLVQPVGSPLSLECTVEGTSNPNLYWYRQAAGRGLQLLFYSVGIGQISSEVPQNLSASRPQDRQFILSSKKLLLSDSGFYLCAWRNPGPPFNDYTFGSGTRLTVV.

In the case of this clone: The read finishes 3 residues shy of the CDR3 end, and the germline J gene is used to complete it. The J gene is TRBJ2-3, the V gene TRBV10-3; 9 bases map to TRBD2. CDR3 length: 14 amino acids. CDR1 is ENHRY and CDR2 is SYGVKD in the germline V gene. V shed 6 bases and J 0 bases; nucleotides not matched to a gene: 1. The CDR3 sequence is CAIRLAGSTDTQYF. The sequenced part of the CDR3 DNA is TGTGCCATCAGGCTAGCGGGGAGCACAGATACG.

CDR3 region: CASSQRDRGYNEQFF. The covered CDR3 bases are TGTGCCAGCAGCCAGCGGGACAGGGGCTACAATGAG. The V gene is TRBV7-9, the J gene TRBJ2-1; TRBD1 matches 10 bases. The sequenced fragment ends 3 residues before the CDR3 boundary, so the rest is inferred from the germline J gene. The CDR3 covers 15 residues. CDR1 is SEHNR and CDR2 is FQNEAQ in the germline V gene (reference sequence). V shed 5 bases and J 3 bases; nucleotides not matched to a gene: 4. Full variable domain (rest looked up from reference TRBV7-9 and TRBJ2-1): DTGVSQNPRHKITKRGQNVTFRCDPISEHNRLYWYRQTLGQGPEFLTYFQNEAQLEKSRLLSDRFSAERPKGSFSTLEIQRTEQGDSAMYLCASSQRDRGYNEQFFGPGTRLTVL.

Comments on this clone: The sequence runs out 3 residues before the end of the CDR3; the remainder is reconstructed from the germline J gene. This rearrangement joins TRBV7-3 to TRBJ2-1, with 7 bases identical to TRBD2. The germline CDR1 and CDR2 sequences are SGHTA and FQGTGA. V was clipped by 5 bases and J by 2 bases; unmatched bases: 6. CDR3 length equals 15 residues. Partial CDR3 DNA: TGTGCCAGCAGCCCTCTGGGGGGGACCTACAATGAG. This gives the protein CASSPLGGTYNE. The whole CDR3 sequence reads CASSPLGGTYNEQFF.

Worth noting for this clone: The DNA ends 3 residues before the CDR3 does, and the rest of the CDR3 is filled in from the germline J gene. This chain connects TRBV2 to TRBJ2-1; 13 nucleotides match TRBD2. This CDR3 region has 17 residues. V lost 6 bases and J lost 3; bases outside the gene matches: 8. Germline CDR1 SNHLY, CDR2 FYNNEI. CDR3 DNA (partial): TGTGCCAGCAGACCTCGACTAGCGGGGGGCCACTACAATGAG. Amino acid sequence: CASRPRLAGGHYNE. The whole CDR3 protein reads CASRPRLAGGHYNEQFF.

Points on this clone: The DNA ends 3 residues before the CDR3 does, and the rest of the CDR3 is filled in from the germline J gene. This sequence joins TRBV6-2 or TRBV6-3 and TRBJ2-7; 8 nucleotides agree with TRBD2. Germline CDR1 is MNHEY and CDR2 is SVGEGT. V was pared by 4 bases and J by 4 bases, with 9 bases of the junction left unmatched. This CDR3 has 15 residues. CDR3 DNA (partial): TGTGCCAGCAGTTCCCGGGGAGCGGGAGAATACGAG. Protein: CASSSRGAGEYE. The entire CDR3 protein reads CASSSRGAGEYEQYF.

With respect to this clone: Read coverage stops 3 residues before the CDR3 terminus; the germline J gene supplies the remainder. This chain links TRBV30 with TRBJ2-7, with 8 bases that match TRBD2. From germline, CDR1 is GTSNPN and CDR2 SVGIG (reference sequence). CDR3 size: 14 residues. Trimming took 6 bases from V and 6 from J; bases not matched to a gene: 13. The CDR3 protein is CACTPGLGLGEQYF. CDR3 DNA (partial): TGTGCCTGCACCCCGGGACTAGGATTAGGCGAG. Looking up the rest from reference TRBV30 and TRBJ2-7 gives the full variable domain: SQTIHQWPATLVQPVGSPLSLECTVEGTSNPNLYWYRQAAGRGLQLLFYSVGIGQISSEVPQNLSASRPQDRQFILSSKKLLLSDSGFYLCACTPGLGLGEQYFGPGTRLTVT.

CDR3 DNA, as far as it was read: TGTGCCAGCAGCTTACCCCCGGGGGCCGGGGAG. Protein sequence: CASSLPPGAGE. The whole CDR3 sequence reads CASSLPPGAGELFF. This chain uses TRBV7-2 with TRBJ2-2; possibly TRBD2 for D (6 bases). The read halts 3 residues ahead of the CDR3 end, with the missing end drawn from the germline J gene. CDR3 length: 14 residues. Germline assignment: CDR1 SGHTA and CDR2 FQGNSA. The V gene lost 2 bases and the J gene lost 6 bases, with 10 bases spanning the gap.

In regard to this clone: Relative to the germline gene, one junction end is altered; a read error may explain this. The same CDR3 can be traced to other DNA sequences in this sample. The covered CDR3 bases are TGTGCGAGCTGGACAGGGGATGGAAACACG. It codes for CASWTGDGNT. The whole CDR3 sequence is CASWTGDGNTIYF. The gene calls are TRBV7-6 and TRBJ1-3; 9 bases are shared with TRBD1. The read terminates 3 residues before the CDR3 end, so the remaining end is supplied by the germline J gene. Germline V gene lookup returns CDR1 SGHVS and CDR2 FNYEAQ. The CDR3 runs 13 residues.

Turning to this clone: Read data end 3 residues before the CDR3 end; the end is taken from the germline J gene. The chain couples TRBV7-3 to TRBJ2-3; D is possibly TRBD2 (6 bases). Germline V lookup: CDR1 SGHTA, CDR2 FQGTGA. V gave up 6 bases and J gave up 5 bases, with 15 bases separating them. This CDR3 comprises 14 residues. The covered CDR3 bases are TGTGCCAGCAGTCCCGGGACTTATAAAGATACG. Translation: CASSPGTYKDT. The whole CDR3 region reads CASSPGTYKDTQYF.

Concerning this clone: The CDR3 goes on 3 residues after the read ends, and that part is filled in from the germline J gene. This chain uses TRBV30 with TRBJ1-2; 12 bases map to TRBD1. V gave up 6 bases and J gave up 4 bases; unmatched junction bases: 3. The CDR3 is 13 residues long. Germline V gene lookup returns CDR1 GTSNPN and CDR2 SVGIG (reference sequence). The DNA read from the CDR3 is TGTGCCTGCCGGGGACAGGGGGCCTATGGC. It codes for CACRGQGAYG. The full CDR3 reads CACRGQGAYGYTF.

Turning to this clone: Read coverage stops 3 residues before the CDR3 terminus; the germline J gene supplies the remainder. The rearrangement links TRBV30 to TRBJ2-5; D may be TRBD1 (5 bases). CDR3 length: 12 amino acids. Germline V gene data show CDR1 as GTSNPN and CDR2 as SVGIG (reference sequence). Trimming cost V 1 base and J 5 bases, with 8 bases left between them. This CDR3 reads CAWSGGRETQYF. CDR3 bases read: TGTGCCTGGAGTGGGGGCAGGGAGACC. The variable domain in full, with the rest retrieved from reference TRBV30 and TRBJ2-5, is SQTIHQWPATLVQPVGSPLSLECTVEGTSNPNLYWYRQAAGRGLQLLFYSVGIGQISSEVPQNLSASRPQDRQFILSSKKLLLSDSGFYLCAWSGGRETQYFGPGTRLLVL.

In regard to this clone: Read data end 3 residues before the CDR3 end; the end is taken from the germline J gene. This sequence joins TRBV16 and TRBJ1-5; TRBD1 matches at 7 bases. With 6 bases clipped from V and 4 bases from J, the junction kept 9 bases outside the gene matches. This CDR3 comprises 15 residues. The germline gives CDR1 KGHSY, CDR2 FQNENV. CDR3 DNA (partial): TGTGCCAGCAGTAACTCCGGGACAGATAATCAGCCC. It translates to CASSNSGTDNQP. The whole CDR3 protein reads CASSNSGTDNQPQHF.